The table lists the clone carrying this TCR beta chain with many counts. The target antigen is unknown. This entry is derived from a study of T cells in Graves' hyperthyroidism and ophthalmopathy. Study information: Staff took peripheral blood when the initial diagnosis was made, before any treatment began. The study, taken as a whole, reports: Ophthalmopathy was told apart from stable hyperthyroidism by a 13 V-J model.

Ophthalmopathy patients had moderate-to-severe active disease, CAS ≥3, NOSPECS ≥4, and disease duration under 3 months. PBMCs were collected from an approximately 9.3 ml volume of fresh peripheral blood. Amplification targeted TCR beta CDR3 regions from RNA transcripts. When the TCR CDR3 underwent first-round RT-PCR, the HTBI primer set was used. TCRdb called the multiplex PCR reads again in MiXCR, with one record for every CDR3 protein. The sample has nearly 250,000 distinct CDR3 sequences; 16% are singletons. The sequence derives from a young woman with Graves' ophthalmopathy. Sequencing was performed on blood.

The CDR3 DNA reads TGTGCCAGCAGTTACTCATCAGGACCCATGGGTCAGCCCCAGCATTTT. As protein: CASSYSSGPMGQPQHF. The chain combines TRBV6-2 or TRBV6-3 with TRBJ1-5; D unclear. This CDR3 has 16 amino acids. Deletions cut 0 bases from V and 6 bases from J, with 15 bases between. Looked up from germline, CDR1 is MNHEY and CDR2 is SVGEGT.